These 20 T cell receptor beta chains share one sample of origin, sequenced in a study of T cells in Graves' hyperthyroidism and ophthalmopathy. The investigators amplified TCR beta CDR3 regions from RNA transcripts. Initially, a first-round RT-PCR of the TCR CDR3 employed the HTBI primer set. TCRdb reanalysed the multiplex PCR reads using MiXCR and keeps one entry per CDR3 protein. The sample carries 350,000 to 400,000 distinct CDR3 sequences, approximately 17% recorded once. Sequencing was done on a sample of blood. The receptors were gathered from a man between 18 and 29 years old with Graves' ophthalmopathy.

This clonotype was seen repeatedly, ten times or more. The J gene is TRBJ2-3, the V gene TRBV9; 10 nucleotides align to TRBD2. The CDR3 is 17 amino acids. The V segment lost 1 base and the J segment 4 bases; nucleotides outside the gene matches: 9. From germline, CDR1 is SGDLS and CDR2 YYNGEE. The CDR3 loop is CASSVSSGGASPDTQYF. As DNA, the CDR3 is TGTGCCAGCAGCGTATCCAGCGGGGGGGCCTCGCCAGATACGCAGTATTTT.

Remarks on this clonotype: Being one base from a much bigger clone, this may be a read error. The DNA of the CDR3 is TGTGCCAGCAGCCAAGGACTGGCAAGCGAGACCCAGTACTTC. Its protein product is CASSQGLASETQYF. The rearrangement uses TRBV3-1 and TRBJ2-5, with D uncertain. CDR1 is LGHDT and CDR2 is YNNKEL in the germline V gene (reference sequence). Trimming stripped 1 base from V and 5 bases from J, with 11 bases between. The CDR3 runs to 14 residues.

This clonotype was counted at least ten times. CDR3 sequence reads: CASSSTRGDNGYTF. CDR3 bases: TGCGCCAGCAGCTCGACAAGGGGGGACAATGGCTACACCTTC. The rearrangement uses TRBV5-1 and TRBJ1-2, with a tentative D call TRBD1 (6 bases). Trimming left V 3 bases short and J 6 bases short, with 15 bases between. Germline loops: CDR1 SGHRS, CDR2 YFSETQ. This CDR3 comprises 14 residues. Based on the CDR3 plus reference TRBV5-1 and TRBJ1-2, the full variable domain is KAGVTQTPRYLIKTRGQQVTLSCSPISGHRSVSWYQQTPGQGLQFLFEYFSETQRNKGNFPGRFSGRQFSNSRSEMNVSTLELGDSALYLCASSSTRGDNGYTFGSGTRLTVV.

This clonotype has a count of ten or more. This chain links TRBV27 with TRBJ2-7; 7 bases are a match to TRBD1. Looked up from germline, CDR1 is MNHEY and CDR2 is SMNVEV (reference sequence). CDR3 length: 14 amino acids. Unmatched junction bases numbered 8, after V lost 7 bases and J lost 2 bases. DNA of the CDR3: TGTGCCAGCAAACGGGACAGCTTGACCTACGAGCAGTACTTC. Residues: CASKRDSLTYEQYF.

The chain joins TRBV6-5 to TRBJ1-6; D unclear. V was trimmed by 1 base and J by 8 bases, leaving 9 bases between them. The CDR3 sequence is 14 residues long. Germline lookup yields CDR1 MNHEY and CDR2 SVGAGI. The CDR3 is CASSYLGGDSPLHF. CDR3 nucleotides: TGTGCCAGCAGTTACTTGGGCGGGGATTCACCCCTCCACTTT.

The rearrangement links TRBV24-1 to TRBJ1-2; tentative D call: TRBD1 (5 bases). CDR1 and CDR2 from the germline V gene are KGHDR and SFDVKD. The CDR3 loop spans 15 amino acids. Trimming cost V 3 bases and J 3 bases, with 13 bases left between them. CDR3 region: CATSDAGPGDYGYTF. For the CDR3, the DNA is TGTGCCACCAGTGATGCTGGGCCGGGGGACTATGGCTACACCTTC.

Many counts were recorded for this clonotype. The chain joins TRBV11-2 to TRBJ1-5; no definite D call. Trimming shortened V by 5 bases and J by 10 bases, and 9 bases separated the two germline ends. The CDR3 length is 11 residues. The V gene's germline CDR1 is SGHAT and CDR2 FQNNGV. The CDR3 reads CASSAGGPQHF. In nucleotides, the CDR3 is TGTGCCAGCAGCGCCGGAGGACCCCAGCATTTT. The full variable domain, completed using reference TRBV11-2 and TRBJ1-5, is EAGVAQSPRYKIIEKRQSVAFWCNPISGHATLYWYQQILGQGPKLLIQFQNNGVVDDSQLPKDRFSAERLKGVDSTLKIQPAKLEDSAVYLCASSAGGPQHFGDGTRLSIL.

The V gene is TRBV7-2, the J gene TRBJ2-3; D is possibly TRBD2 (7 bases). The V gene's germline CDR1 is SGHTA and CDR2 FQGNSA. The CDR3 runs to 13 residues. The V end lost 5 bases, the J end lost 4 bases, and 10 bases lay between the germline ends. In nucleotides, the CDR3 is TGTGCCAGCAGCAGGGGGGGTTCAGATACGCAGTATTTT. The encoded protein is CASSRGGSDTQYF.

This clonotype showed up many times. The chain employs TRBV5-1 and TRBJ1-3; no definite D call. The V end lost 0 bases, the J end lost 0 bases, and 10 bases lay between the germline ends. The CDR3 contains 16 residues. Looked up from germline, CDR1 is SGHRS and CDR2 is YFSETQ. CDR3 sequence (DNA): TGCGCCAGCAGCTTGGATCGTTCCGACTCTGGAAACACCATATATTTT. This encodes CASSLDRSDSGNTIYF.

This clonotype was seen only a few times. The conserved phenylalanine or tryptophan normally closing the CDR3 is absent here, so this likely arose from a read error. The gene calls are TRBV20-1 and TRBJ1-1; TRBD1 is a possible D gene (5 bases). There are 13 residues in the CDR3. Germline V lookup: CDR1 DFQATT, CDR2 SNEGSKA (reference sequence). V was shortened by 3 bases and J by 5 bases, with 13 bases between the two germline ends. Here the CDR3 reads CSARGGGATEAFL. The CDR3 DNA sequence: TGCAGTGCTAGGGGGGGAGGGGCGACTGAAGCTTTCCTT.

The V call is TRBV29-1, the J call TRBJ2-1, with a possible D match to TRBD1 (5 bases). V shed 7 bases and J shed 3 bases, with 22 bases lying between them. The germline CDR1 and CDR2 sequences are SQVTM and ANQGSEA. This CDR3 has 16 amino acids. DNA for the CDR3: TGCAGCGCTGTTCCACAGGCCACACTCTACTACAATGAGCAGTTCTTC. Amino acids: CSAVPQATLYYNEQFF.

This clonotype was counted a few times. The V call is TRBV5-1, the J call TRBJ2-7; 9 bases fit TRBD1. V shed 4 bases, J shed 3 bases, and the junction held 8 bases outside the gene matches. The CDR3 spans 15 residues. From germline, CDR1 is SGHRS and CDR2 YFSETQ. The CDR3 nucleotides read TGCGCCAGCAGCGAGACCGGGACAGGGATCTACGAGCAGTACTTC. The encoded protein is CASSETGTGIYEQYF.

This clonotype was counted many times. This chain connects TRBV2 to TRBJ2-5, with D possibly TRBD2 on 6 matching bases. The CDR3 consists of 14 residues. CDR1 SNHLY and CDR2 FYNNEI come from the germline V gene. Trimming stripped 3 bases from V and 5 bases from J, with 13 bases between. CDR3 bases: TGTGCCAGCAGTGAGGACCTCGGAGGGGAGACCCAGTACTTC. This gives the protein CASSEDLGGETQYF.

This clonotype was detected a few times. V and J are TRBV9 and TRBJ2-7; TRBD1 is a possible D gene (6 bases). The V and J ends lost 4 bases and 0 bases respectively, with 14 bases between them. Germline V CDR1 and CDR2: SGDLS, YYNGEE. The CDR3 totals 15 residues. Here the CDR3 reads CASSTRDTPSYEQYF. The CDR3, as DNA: TGTGCCAGCAGCACCCGGGACACACCCTCCTACGAGCAGTACTTC.

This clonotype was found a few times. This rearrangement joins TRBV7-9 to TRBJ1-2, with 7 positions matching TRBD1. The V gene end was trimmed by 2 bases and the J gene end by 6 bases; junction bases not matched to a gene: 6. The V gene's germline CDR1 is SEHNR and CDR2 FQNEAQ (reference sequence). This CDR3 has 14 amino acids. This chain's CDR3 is CASSLTDRADGYTF. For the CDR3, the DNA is TGTGCCAGCAGCTTAACAGACAGGGCGGATGGCTACACCTTC.

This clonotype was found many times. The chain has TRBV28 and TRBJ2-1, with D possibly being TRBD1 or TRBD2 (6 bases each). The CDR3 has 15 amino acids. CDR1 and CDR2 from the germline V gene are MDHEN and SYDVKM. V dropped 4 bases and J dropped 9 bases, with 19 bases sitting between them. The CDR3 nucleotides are TGTGCCAGCAGTTCCCAGCCAGGGGCGCGGGGTGAGCAGTTCTTC. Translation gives CASSSQPGARGEQFF.

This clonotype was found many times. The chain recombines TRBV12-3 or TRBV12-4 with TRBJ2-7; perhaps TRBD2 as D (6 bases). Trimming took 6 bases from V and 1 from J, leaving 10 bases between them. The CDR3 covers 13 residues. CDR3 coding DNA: TGTGCCAGCAGGCGGGGCGCTTCCTACGAGCAGTACTTC. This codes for CASRRGASYEQYF.

This CDR3 is CASSQGPGRSGNTIYF. The DNA for the CDR3 is TGCGCCAGCAGCCAAGGTCCGGGCCGCTCTGGAAACACCATATATTTT. The chain has TRBV4-1 and TRBJ1-3, with D unclear. Looked up from germline, CDR1 is MGHRA and CDR2 is YSYEKL. V was pared by 1 base and J by 0 bases, with 10 bases between. This CDR3 comprises 16 residues.

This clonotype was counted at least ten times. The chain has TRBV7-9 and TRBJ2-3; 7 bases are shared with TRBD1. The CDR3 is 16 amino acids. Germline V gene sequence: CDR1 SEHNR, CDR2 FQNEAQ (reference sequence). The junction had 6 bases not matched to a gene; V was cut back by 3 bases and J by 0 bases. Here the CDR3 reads CASSLQGQLSTDTQYF. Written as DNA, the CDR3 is TGTGCCAGCAGCTTGCAGGGACAGCTTAGCACAGATACGCAGTATTTT.

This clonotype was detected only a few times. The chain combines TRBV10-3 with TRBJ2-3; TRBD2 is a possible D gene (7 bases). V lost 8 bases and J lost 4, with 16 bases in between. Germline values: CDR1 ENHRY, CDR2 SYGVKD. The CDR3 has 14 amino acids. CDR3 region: CAIEGGGEPDTQYF. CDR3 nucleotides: TGTGCCATCGAGGGGGGGGGCGAGCCAGATACGCAGTATTTT.